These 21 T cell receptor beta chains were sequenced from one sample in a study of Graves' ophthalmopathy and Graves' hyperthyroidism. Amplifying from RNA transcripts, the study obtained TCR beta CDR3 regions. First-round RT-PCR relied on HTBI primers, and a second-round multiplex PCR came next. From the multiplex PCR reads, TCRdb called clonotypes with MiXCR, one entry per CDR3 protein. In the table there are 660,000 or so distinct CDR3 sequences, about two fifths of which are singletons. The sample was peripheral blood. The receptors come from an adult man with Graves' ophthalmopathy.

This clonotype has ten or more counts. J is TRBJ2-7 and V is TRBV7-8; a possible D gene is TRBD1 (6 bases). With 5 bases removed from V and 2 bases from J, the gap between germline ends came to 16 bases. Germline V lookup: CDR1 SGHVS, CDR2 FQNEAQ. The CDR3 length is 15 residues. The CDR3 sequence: CASSPLRDITYEQYF. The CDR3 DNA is TGTGCCAGCAGCCCACTCCGGGACATTACCTACGAGCAGTACTTC. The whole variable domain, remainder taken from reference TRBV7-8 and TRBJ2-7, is GAGVSQSPRYKVAKRGQDVALRCDPISGHVSLFWYQQALGQGPEFLTYFQNEAQLDKSGLPSDRFFAERPEGSVSTLKIQRTQQEDSAVYLCASSPLRDITYEQYFGPGTRLTVT.

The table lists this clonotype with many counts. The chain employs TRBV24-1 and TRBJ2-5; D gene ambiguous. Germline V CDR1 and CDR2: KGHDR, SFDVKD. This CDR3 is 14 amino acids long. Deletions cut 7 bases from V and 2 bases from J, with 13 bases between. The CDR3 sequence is CATSPAGSQETQYF. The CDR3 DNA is TGTGCCACCAGCCCGGCCGGTTCACAAGAGACCCAGTACTTC.

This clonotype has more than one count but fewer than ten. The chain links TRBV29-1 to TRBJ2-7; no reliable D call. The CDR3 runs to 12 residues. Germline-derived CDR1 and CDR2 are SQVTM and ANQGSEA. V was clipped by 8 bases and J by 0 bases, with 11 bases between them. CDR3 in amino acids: CSLGGSSYEQYF. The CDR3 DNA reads TGCAGCTTGGGCGGAAGCTCCTACGAGCAGTACTTC.

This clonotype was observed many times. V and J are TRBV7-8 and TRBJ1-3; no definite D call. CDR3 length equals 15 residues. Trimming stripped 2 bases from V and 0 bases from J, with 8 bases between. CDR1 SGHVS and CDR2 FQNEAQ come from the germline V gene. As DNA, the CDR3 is TGTGCCAGCAGCTTAAATCGAAACTCTGGAAACACCATATATTTT. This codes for CASSLNRNSGNTIYF. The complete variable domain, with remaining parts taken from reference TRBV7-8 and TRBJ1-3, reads GAGVSQSPRYKVAKRGQDVALRCDPISGHVSLFWYQQALGQGPEFLTYFQNEAQLDKSGLPSDRFFAERPEGSVSTLKIQRTQQEDSAVYLCASSLNRNSGNTIYFGEGSWLTVV.

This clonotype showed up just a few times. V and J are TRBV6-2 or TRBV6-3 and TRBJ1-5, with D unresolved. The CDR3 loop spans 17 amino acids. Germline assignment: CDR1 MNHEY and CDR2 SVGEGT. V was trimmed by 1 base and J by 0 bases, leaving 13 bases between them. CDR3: CASSYWAQPVSNQPQHF. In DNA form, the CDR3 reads TGTGCCAGCAGTTACTGGGCACAACCGGTTAGCAATCAGCCCCAGCATTTT.

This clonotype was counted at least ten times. CDR3 in amino acids: CASSPTGHAIYF. Here the CDR3 DNA reads TGTGCCAGCAGTCCCACGGGCCACGCCATATATTTT. This sequence joins TRBV12-3 or TRBV12-4 and TRBJ1-3; D remains ambiguous. This CDR3 region has 12 residues. The V gene lost 5 bases and the J gene lost 11 bases, with 13 bases spanning the gap.

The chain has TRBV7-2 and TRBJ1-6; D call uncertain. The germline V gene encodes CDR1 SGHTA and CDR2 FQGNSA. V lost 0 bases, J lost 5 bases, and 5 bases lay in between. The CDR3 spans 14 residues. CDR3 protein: CASSLAPNNSPLHF. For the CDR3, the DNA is TGTGCCAGCAGCTTAGCGCCCAATAATTCACCCCTCCACTTT.

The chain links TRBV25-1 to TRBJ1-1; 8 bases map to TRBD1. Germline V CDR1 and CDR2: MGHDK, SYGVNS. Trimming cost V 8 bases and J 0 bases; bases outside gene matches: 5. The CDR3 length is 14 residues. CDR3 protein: CASVDRVLNTEAFF. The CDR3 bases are TGTGCCAGCGTGGACAGGGTCCTGAACACTGAAGCTTTCTTT.

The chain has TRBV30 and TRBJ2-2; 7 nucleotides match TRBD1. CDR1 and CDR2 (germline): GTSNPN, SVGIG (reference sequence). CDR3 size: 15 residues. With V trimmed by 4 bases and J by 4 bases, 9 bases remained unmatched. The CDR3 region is CAWNDIGTATGELFF. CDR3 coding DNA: TGTGCCTGGAATGATATAGGGACAGCCACCGGGGAGCTGTTTTTT.

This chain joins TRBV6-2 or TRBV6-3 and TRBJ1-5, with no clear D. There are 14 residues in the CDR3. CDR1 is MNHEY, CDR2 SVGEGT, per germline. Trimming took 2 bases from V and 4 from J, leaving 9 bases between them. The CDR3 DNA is TGTGCCAGCAGTTACAGGGTTTGGAATCAGCCCCAGCATTTT. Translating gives CASSYRVWNQPQHF.

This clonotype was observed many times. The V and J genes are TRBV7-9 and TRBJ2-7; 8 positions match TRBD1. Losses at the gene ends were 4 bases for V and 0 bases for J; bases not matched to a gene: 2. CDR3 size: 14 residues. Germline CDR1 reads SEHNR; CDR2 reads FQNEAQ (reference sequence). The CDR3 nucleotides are TGTGCCAGCAGCTGGGGACAGGTCTCCTACGAGCAGTACTTC. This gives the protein CASSWGQVSYEQYF.

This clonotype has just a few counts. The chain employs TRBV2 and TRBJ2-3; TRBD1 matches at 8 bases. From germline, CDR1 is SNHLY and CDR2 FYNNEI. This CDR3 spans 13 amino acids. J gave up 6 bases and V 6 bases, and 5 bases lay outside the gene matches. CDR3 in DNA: TGTGCCAGCAGAGGGACAGGCGTCGATACGCAGTATTTT. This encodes CASRGTGVDTQYF.

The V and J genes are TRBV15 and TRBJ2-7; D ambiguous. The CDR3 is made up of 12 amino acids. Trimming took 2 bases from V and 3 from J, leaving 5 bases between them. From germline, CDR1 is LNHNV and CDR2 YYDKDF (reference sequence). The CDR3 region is CATSRPSYEQYF. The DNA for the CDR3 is TGTGCCACCAGCAGACCTAGCTACGAGCAGTACTTC.

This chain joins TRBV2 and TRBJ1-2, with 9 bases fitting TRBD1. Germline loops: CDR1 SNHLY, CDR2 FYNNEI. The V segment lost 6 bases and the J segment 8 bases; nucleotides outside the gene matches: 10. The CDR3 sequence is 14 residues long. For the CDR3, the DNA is TGTGCCAGCAGAGATCGGGGACAGGGTGGCGGCTACACCTTC. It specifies CASRDRGQGGGYTF. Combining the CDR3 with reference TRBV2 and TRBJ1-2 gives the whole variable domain EPEVTQTPSHQVTQMGQEVILRCVPISNHLYFYWYRQILGQKVEFLVSFYNNEISEKSEIFDDQFSVERPDGSNFTLKIRSTKLEDSAMYFCASRDRGQGGGYTFGSGTRLTVV.

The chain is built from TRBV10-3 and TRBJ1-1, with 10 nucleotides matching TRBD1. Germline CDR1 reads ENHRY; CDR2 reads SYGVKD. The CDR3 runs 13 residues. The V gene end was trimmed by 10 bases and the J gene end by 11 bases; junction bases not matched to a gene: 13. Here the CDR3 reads CATKSGTGDSAFF. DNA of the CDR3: TGTGCCACCAAATCCGGGACAGGGGATTCGGCTTTCTTT.

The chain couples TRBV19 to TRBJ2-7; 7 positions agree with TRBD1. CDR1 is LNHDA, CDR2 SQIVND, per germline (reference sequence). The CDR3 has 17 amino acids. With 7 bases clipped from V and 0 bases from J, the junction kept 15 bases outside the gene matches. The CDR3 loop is CASTPNGGQPSSYEQYF. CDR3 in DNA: TGTGCCAGTACCCCCAATGGGGGACAGCCAAGCTCCTACGAGCAGTACTTC. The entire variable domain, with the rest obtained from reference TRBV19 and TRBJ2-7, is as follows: DGGITQSPKYLFRKEGQNVTLSCEQNLNHDAMYWYRQDPGQGLRLIYYSQIVNDFQKGDIAEGYSVSREKKESFPLTVTSAQKNPTAFYLCASTPNGGQPSSYEQYFGPGTRLTVT.

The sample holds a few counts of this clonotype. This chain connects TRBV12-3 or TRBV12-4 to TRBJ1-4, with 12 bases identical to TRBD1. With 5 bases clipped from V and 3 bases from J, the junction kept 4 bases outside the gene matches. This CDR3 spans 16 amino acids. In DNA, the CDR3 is TGTGCCAGCAGTCCGGGACAGGGGGCGCCTAATGAAAAACTGTTTTTT. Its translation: CASSPGQGAPNEKLFF.

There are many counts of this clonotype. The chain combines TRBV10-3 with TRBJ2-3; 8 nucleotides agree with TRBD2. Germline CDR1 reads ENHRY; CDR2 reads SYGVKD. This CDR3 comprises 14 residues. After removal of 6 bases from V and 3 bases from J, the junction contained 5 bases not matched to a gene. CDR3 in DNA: TGTGCCATCAGAGGTGGCGGGGGGACAGATACGCAGTATTTT. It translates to CAIRGGGGTDTQYF.

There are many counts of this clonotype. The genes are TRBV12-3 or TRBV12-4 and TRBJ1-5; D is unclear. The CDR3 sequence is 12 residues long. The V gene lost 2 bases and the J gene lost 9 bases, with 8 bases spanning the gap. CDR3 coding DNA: TGTGCCAGCAGTTTACAGAATTTGCCCCAGCATTTT. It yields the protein CASSLQNLPQHF.

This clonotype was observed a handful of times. CDR3 in amino acids: CSILGGGALTGELFF. In DNA, the CDR3 is TGCAGTATCTTGGGGGGGGGGGCCCTCACCGGGGAGCTGTTTTTT. The rearrangement joins TRBV20-1 to TRBJ2-2; D possibly corresponds to TRBD2 (7 bases). The germline CDR1 and CDR2 sequences are DFQATT and SNEGSKA (reference sequence). Trimming left V 8 bases short and J 4 bases short, with 20 bases between. This CDR3 has 15 residues.

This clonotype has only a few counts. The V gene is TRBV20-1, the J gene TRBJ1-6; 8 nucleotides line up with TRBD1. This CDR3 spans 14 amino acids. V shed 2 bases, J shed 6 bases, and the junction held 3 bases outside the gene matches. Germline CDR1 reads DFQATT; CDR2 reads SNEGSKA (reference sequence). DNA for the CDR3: TGCAGTGCTAGAATCCAGGGGGCTAATTCACCCCTCCACTTT. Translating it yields CSARIQGANSPLHF.